A single sample is the source of the 27 T cell receptor beta chains below, sequenced in a study of human T cells and chemical hapten exposure. Via MiXCR, TCRdb re-called the RACE reads, giving one row per CDR3 protein. The data hold approximately 350,000 distinct CDR3 sequences, with approximately 6.3% observed a single time. The time point denotes: patch test 1, 2 weeks after DPC sensitization. The treatment denotes: therapeutic diphenylcyclopropenone sensitization with weekly scalp DPC. Sequenced here: whole blood, sampled in connection with sensitization to the hapten diphenylcyclopropenone (DPC). These receptors were obtained from a woman in her late teens or twenties with alopecia areata. Some clones in this sample may be carry-over from other donors' samples.

This clonotype was seen more than once but under ten times. The V and J genes are TRBV12-3 or TRBV12-4 and TRBJ2-1; 8 positions agree with TRBD2. V dropped 5 bases and J dropped 5; count of bases not matched to a gene: 11. This CDR3 has 16 residues. CDR3 residues: CASSLWMTGGDNEQFF. The CDR3 nucleotides read TGTGCCAGCAGTCTTTGGATGACGGGGGGGGACAATGAGCAGTTCTTC.

This clonotype was observed a handful of times. V gene TRBV11-2 combines with J gene TRBJ2-7, with no clear D. This CDR3 contains 15 residues. Germline CDR1 is SGHAT and CDR2 is FQNNGV. Trimming shortened V by 1 base and J by 7 bases, and 17 bases separated the two germline ends. CDR3 sequence (DNA): TGTGCCAGCAGCTTAGTTCTTATGCCTCCCCGAGAGCAGTACTTC. Translation: CASSLVLMPPREQYF.

V and J are TRBV6-5 and TRBJ2-7, with TRBD1 matching over 9 bases. The junction had 13 bases not matched to a gene; V was cut back by 7 bases and J by 6 bases. Germline CDR1 and CDR2: MNHEY and SVGAGI. CDR3 length equals 15 residues. The CDR3 here is CASTPPGQGIGEQYF. The CDR3 region has the DNA TGTGCCAGCACCCCCCCGGGACAGGGCATCGGCGAGCAGTACTTC.

The rearrangement uses TRBV10-3 and TRBJ2-1; the D is unclear. The CDR3 runs 13 residues. V was cut by 6 bases and J by 7 bases, with 13 bases left in between. The germline gives CDR1 ENHRY, CDR2 SYGVKD. The CDR3 sequence: CAIRPSLGNEQFF. CDR3 nucleotide sequence: TGTGCCATCAGACCCTCGCTCGGTAATGAGCAGTTCTTC.

This clonotype was seen repeatedly, ten times or more. V is TRBV2 and J is TRBJ2-5; no clear D. V was pared by 8 bases and J by 5 bases, with 6 bases between. This CDR3 comprises 10 residues. Germline CDR1 SNHLY, CDR2 FYNNEI. This chain's CDR3 is CASLLETQYF. Here the CDR3 DNA reads TGTGCCAGCCTACTTGAGACCCAGTACTTC.

The chain carries TRBV11-2 and TRBJ1-1, with TRBD1 identical over 8 bases. Germline CDR1 reads SGHAT; CDR2 reads FQNNGV. V lost 5 bases and J lost 0; bases outside the gene matches: 8. The CDR3 contains 16 residues. The CDR3 nucleotides read TGTGCCAGCAGCACCGGACAGGGATATATGAACACTGAAGCTTTCTTT. Its translation is CASSTGQGYMNTEAFF.

This clonotype was seen many times. The chain recombines TRBV4-1 with TRBJ2-1, with D possibly being TRBD2 (5 bases). Trimming shortened V by 0 bases and J by 9 bases, and 12 bases separated the two germline ends. The CDR3 runs 14 residues. Germline-derived CDR1 and CDR2 are MGHRA and YSYEKL. DNA of the CDR3: TGCGCCAGCAGCCAAGATGGGAGTAGGGCTGAGCAGTTCTTC. Its protein is CASSQDGSRAEQFF.

This clonotype was seen more than once but under ten times. V gene TRBV6-5 combines with J gene TRBJ2-3; TRBD2 matches at 7 bases. Germline CDR1 reads MNHEY; CDR2 reads SVGAGI. The CDR3 spans 17 residues. The trim removed 4 bases at V and 1 base at J, leaving 11 bases unmatched. The CDR3 nucleotides are TGTGCCAGCAGTTCGCGACTTGGCGGGGGAGGCACAGATACGCAGTATTTT. This gives the protein CASSSRLGGGGTDTQYF.

CDR3 nucleotide sequence: TGTGCCAGCCGTCTACGGGGGGCCAACGTCCTGACTTTC. Protein: CASRLRGANVLTF. The chain couples TRBV2 to TRBJ2-6; D remains unclear. Germline lookup yields CDR1 SNHLY and CDR2 FYNNEI. The CDR3 sequence is 13 residues long. The V and J ends lost 8 bases and 4 bases respectively, with 9 bases between them.

The rearrangement joins TRBV4-3 to TRBJ2-6; D remains unclear. Germline V gene data show CDR1 as LGHNA and CDR2 as YSLEER. The CDR3 spans 16 residues. The germline V and J ends were trimmed by 0 bases and 0 bases, with 6 bases remaining between them. The CDR3 spells CASSQDYSSGANVLTF. CDR3 nucleotide sequence: TGCGCCAGCAGCCAAGATTACAGCTCTGGGGCCAACGTCCTGACTTTC.

This clonotype was recorded many times. V is TRBV25-1 and J is TRBJ1-5; unclear D gene. CDR1 is MGHDK and CDR2 is SYGVNS in the germline V gene. CDR3 length: 14 residues. The V end lost 1 base, the J end lost 4 bases, and 8 bases lay between the germline ends. The CDR3 sequence is CASSELAGNQPQHF. The CDR3 DNA reads as TGTGCCAGCAGTGAATTAGCGGGGAATCAGCCCCAGCATTTT.

The chain joins TRBV6-2 or TRBV6-3 to TRBJ2-6, with D maybe TRBD1 (5 bases). Germline V lookup: CDR1 MNHEY, CDR2 SVGEGT. The CDR3 has 15 amino acids. V dropped 5 bases and J dropped 4 bases, with 12 bases sitting between them. The DNA of the CDR3 is TGTGCCAGCAGTATCAGACAGTCAGGGGCCAACGTCCTGACTTTC. Translation gives CASSIRQSGANVLTF.

In its sample, this clonotype was seen a few times. The chain carries TRBV7-9 and TRBJ1-5; no clear D. The CDR3 has 15 amino acids. Germline CDR1 reads SEHNR; CDR2 reads FQNEAQ (reference sequence). Trimming left V 5 bases short and J 0 bases short, with 11 bases between. This chain's CDR3 is CASSPSGSSNQPQHF. In DNA form, the CDR3 reads TGTGCCAGCAGCCCATCGGGGAGTAGCAATCAGCCCCAGCATTTT.

The table lists this clonotype with a few counts. V and J are TRBV5-1 and TRBJ1-1; D uncertain. Germline CDR1 and CDR2: SGHRS and YFSETQ. The CDR3 spans 15 residues. V was cut by 4 bases and J by 0 bases, with 13 bases left in between. The CDR3 protein is CASSPEAVMNTEAFF. DNA for the CDR3: TGCGCCAGCAGCCCGGAGGCTGTAATGAACACTGAAGCTTTCTTT.

As regards this clonotype: This may be a read error, as it is one base from a much larger clone. The chain couples TRBV6-2 or TRBV6-3 to TRBJ1-4; the D gene is possibly TRBD1 (6 bases). The germline V gene encodes CDR1 MNHEY and CDR2 SVGEGT. This CDR3 is 16 amino acids long. DNA of the CDR3: TGTGCCGGCAGTTACTCTACAGGGACGGCTAATGAAAAACTGTTTTTT. Translating gives CAGSYSTGTANEKLFF.

This clonotype showed up many times. J is TRBJ2-3 and V is TRBV27, with 11 nucleotides matching TRBD2. The germline CDR1 and CDR2 sequences are MNHEY and SMNVEV (reference sequence). The CDR3 runs to 17 residues. Trimming removed 3 bases from V and 2 bases from J; junction bases left unmatched: 7. The CDR3 DNA is TGTGCCAGCAGTTTGATAGGACTAGCGGGCCCCACAGATACGCAGTATTTT. Its translation is CASSLIGLAGPTDTQYF.

The rearrangement uses TRBV15 and TRBJ2-4, with D possibly being TRBD1 or TRBD2 (5 bases each). The V end lost 3 bases, the J end lost 4 bases, and 13 bases lay between the germline ends. This CDR3 region has 15 residues. Germline V gene sequence: CDR1 LNHNV, CDR2 YYDKDF (reference sequence). CDR3 amino acids: CATSSYRDVKNIQYF. CDR3 DNA: TGTGCCACCAGCAGTTACCGGGACGTTAAAAACATTCAGTACTTC.

The V and J genes are TRBV28 and TRBJ1-2, with D hard to call. CDR1 is MDHEN, CDR2 SYDVKM, per germline. The CDR3 length is 13 residues. V dropped 6 bases and J dropped 4 bases, with 12 bases sitting between them. CDR3 DNA sequence: TGTGCCAGCAGCTCCGACGGCGCCTATGGCTACACCTTC. It yields the protein CASSSDGAYGYTF.

Ten or more counts support this clonotype. The CDR3 DNA sequence: TGCGCCAGCAGCTTTGCGGACAGCCGCACAGATACGCAGTATTTT. Its protein product is CASSFADSRTDTQYF. V usage is TRBV5-1 and J usage is TRBJ2-3, with TRBD1 as a possible D gene (6 bases). The germline V and J ends were trimmed by 2 bases and 1 base, with 11 bases remaining between them. Germline V gene sequence: CDR1 SGHRS, CDR2 YFSETQ. The CDR3 totals 15 residues.

The chain joins TRBV6-2 or TRBV6-3 to TRBJ2-1; unclear D gene. Germline V CDR1 and CDR2: MNHEY, SVGEGT. Trimming left V 6 bases short and J 5 bases short, with 17 bases between. The CDR3 covers 15 residues. The CDR3 region is CASRPYRTENNEQFF. The CDR3, as DNA: TGTGCCAGCAGGCCGTACCGGACGGAGAACAATGAGCAGTTCTTC.

This clonotype was counted only a few times. The V call is TRBV6-5, the J call TRBJ1-3; no reliable D call. The CDR3 is 17 amino acids. Trimming removed 2 bases at V and 0 bases at J, with 14 bases between. Germline CDR1 reads MNHEY; CDR2 reads SVGAGI. CDR3 protein: CASSYSFTAFSGNTIYF. CDR3 nucleotide sequence: TGTGCCAGCAGTTACAGTTTTACAGCCTTCTCTGGAAACACCATATATTTT.

This clonotype was seen only a few times. The V gene is TRBV4-2, the J gene TRBJ2-7; the match to TRBD1 covers 8 bases. The CDR3 covers 18 residues. The germline V gene has CDR1 LGHNA and CDR2 YNFKEQ. J was trimmed by 1 base and V by 0 bases; bases with no gene match: 11. The CDR3 reads CASSQDLTNQGASYEQYF. The CDR3, as DNA: TGTGCCAGCAGCCAAGATCTCACGAATCAGGGGGCTTCCTACGAGCAGTACTTC.

This clonotype has a handful of counts. The genes are TRBV7-9 and TRBJ2-5; 7 bases align to TRBD1. The CDR3 length is 16 residues. Germline V gene data show CDR1 as SEHNR and CDR2 as FQNEAQ (reference sequence). Trimming removed 2 bases from V and 1 base from J; junction bases left unmatched: 7. CDR3 sequence: CASSLRPRDSQETQYF. The CDR3 DNA sequence: TGTGCCAGCAGCTTACGTCCCCGGGACAGCCAAGAGACCCAGTACTTC.

This clonotype has only a few counts. CDR3 in DNA: TGTGCCAGCAAGTCGGATACGGACAGGGTACGGGTTGGTCAGTACTTC. Its protein is CASKSDTDRVRVGQYF. The chain couples TRBV2 to TRBJ2-7, with 8 nucleotides matching TRBD1. The CDR3 length is 16 residues. Germline lookup yields CDR1 SNHLY and CDR2 FYNNEI. Germline trimming cut 7 bases from V and 10 bases from J; bases unmatched to any gene: 21.

The V gene is TRBV29-1, the J gene TRBJ2-4, with D possibly being TRBD1 (6 bases). The V end lost 0 bases, the J end lost 8 bases, and 11 bases lay between the germline ends. The CDR3 is 13 residues long. Germline loops: CDR1 SQVTM, CDR2 ANQGSEA. CDR3 bases: TGCAGCGTTGAAGATCTAGGGGGTGACATTCAGTACTTC. This encodes CSVEDLGGDIQYF.

This clonotype was seen many times. This chain connects TRBV4-3 to TRBJ2-7; no definite D call. Germline V gene sequence: CDR1 LGHNA, CDR2 YSLEER. V lost 0 bases and J lost 2, with 14 bases in between. CDR3 length: 16 residues. CDR3 loop: CASSQDSQALAYEQYF. CDR3 sequence (DNA): TGCGCCAGCAGCCAAGATAGCCAAGCTCTCGCCTACGAGCAGTACTTC.

This rearrangement joins TRBV6-5 to TRBJ1-1; possibly TRBD1 for D (6 bases). V shed 8 bases and J shed 2 bases, with 15 bases lying between them. Germline V CDR1 and CDR2: MNHEY, SVGAGI. This CDR3 is 14 amino acids long. This CDR3 reads CASSRRTANTEAFF. The CDR3 DNA follows: TGTGCCAGCTCTCGCCGGACAGCAAACACTGAAGCTTTCTTT.